The source of this T cell receptor beta chain is a study of graft-versus-host responses after intestinal transplantation. Study at large: The whole recipient group had anti-thymocyte globulin induction followed by tacrolimus and steroids for roughly 3 years.

The table came from immunoSEQ multiplex PCR; TCRdb's copy has only in-frame clones and leaves some out. The sample holds 35,000 to 45,000 clones, 85% to 95% seen once. Regarding this clone: Its antigen is as yet unknown.

Germline values: CDR1 SEHNR, CDR2 FQNEAQ (reference sequence). V shed 2 bases and J shed 2 bases, with 4 bases lying between them. The CDR3 totals 12 residues. This material consisted of unstimulated CD8+ T cells sorted from spleen or lymph node cells, taken before transplant. The receptor's source is a human donor who was the organ donor for an intestinal transplant. The chain joins TRBV7-9 to TRBJ2-7; no clear D. As DNA, the CDR3 is TGTGCCAGCAGCTTATTAACCTACGAGCAGTACTTC. Its protein is CASSLLTYEQYF.